This paragraph reports one T cell receptor (beta chain). The data derive from a study of blood T cell repertoires in COVID-19. About the study: Whether acute or convalescent, the COVID-19 samples came from the United States, Italy and Spain. From T cells, B-cell-depleted T cells, or PBMCs came the material, which was cDNA or gDNA.

In the source study's methods: Amplification of reference gene primers was used by the study to estimate nucleated cell counts. Clones were sequenced by immunoSEQ multiplex PCR, and TCRdb holds only the in-frame ones, with some missing. V, J and clone size reflect that table, while D and trimming were determined from the DNA. The sample lists some 90,000 clones, 85% to 95% occurring once. Looked up from germline, CDR1 is LNHDA and CDR2 is SQIVND (reference sequence). CDR3 length: 14 residues. The V gene lost 1 base and the J gene lost 2 bases, with 9 bases spanning the gap. Sample: peripheral blood. This sequence was found in a woman in her forties or fifties in a cohort sampled during active COVID-19. V is TRBV19 and J is TRBJ2-7, with D perhaps TRBD1 (5 bases). CDR3 sequence: CASSIASRAYEQYF. CDR3 in DNA: TGTGCCAGTAGTATAGCGTCCAGGGCCTACGAGCAGTACTTC.